This T cell receptor beta chain was found in a study of T cell clonality in common variable immunodeficiency. This clone was counted ten times or more. The read ends 3 residues early relative to the CDR3; the germline J gene fills the gap. Heparinized whole blood, roughly 4.5 to 8 ml, came from each donor. The repertoire was sequenced with immunoSEQ multiplex PCR; TCRdb's copy has only in-frame clones and lacks some. Sampling found about 64,000 clones, none seen once. The germline V and J ends were trimmed by 3 bases and 2 bases, with 13 bases remaining between them. CDR3 length: 15 amino acids. Looked up from germline, CDR1 is SGHDT and CDR2 is YYEEEE.

The clonotype comes from a person aged 18 to 75 in good health. The sequenced material came from peripheral blood mononuclear cells. The genes are TRBV5-6 and TRBJ2-3; the D gene is possibly TRBD2 (6 bases). CDR3 residues: CASSSRLVYTDTQYF. Partial CDR3 DNA: TGTGCCAGCAGCTCAAGACTAGTGTACACAGATACG.